The text below deals with one T cell receptor beta chain. Its target is not known. TCRdb's copy holds only in-frame clones and misses some; the assay was immunoSEQ multiplex PCR. The sample shows fewer than 150,000 clones, roughly 85% of them seen only once. This sample stems from a study of Ad26.COV2.S vaccination and SARS-CoV-2 variants. General study points: Reported post-vaccination CD8+ and CD4+ T cell responses to spike showed substantial breadth.

The CDR3 has 15 amino acids. CDR1 is SGHNT, CDR2 YYREEE, per germline (reference sequence). The chain couples TRBV5-4 to TRBJ1-2; unclear D gene. The source was peripheral blood, collected after recovery from COVID-19. The source of this sequence is a human donor who had recovered from COVID-19. The CDR3 nucleotides are TGTGCAACCCGGCAGAGTGGTTTAGGCGACTATGGCTACACCTTC. Its protein is CATRQSGLGDYGYTF.